This is a list of T cell receptor beta chains from one sample in a study of cytomegalovirus exposure and HLA in healthy donors. Profiling relied on immunoSEQ multiplex PCR, and the TCRdb table lists in-frame clones only, not all of them. Among 150,000 to 180,000 clones listed, 70% to 90% were seen once. The source material was PBMCs. The origin of the receptors is a woman aged 35 to 49 in good health and CMV-seropositive. Both conserved end residues are trimmed from each CDR3.

J,V,CDR3
TRBJ1-4,TRBV6-1,ASRENYRDLNEKLF
TRBJ2-1,TRBV4-2,ASSQTSGSGNEQF
TRBJ2-4,TRBV30,AWSGMQEENIQY
TRBJ2-1,TRBV14,ASSHPQGEQF
TRBJ1-4,TRBV28,ASLRWRATNEKLF
TRBJ2-5,TRBV6-1,ASSGNRGRETQY
TRBJ2-1,TRBV18,ASSPRTAGEQF
TRBJ2-1,TRBV9,ASSRGSNPNEQF
.,TRBV29-1,SVSQTYEQY
.,TRBV2,ASSIGGSSGGYEQY
TRBJ2-3,TRBV14,ASSQETRWLAGFTDTQY
TRBJ1-2,TRBV2,ASSLKQGSYGYT
TRBJ2-7,TRBV13,ASSPRTSGRSYEQY
TRBJ2-6,TRBV7-8,ASSSPGTGGSGANVLT
TRBJ1-3,TRBV4-1,ASSQYRESSGNTIY
TRBJ1-5,TRBV2,ASGTENNQPQH
TRBJ2-7,TRBV18,ASSKTGSIEQY
TRBJ2-7,TRBV5-1,ASSELAGGSEQY
TRBJ2-2,TRBV28,ASSLPSGVRMF
TRBJ1-6,TRBV19,ASRGGGYNSPLH
TRBJ1-1,TRBV20-1,SAQSVFKAF
TRBJ1-5,TRBV28,ASSFGGGLNQPQH
TRBJ2-3,TRBV5-1,ASSLARAGGTDTQY
TRBJ2-2,TRBV28,ASSLLASGELF
TRBJ1-2,TRBV1,TREARSAYGYT
TRBJ2-1,TRBV6-4,ASSENRGIYNEQF
TRBJ1-1,TRBV20-1,SASLNTEAF
TRBJ2-3,TRBV18,ASSPKMGLAADTQY
TRBJ1-2,TRBV18,ASSPQGQSSYGYT